This TCR beta chain emerged from a study of blood T cells in healthy people across ages. Study conclusions and caveats: CMV status of donors was unknown, possibly confounding expanded clonotype changes. Naive CD4+ cell counts and diversity both ran higher in long-lived than in aged donors.

In regard to this clonotype: Its antigen is not identified.

Every participating donor contributed about 10 milliliters of peripheral blood through a draw. CDR1 is DFQATT, CDR2 SNEGSKA, per germline (reference sequence). With 0 bases removed from V and 4 bases from J, the gap between germline ends came to 9 bases. The CDR3 is 13 residues long. Combining a sample-barcoded 5' primer with a J-beta primer mix, a second PCR ran for about 6 to 12 cycles. TCRdb recomputed calls from the 5' RACE reads with MiXCR, one row per CDR3 protein. The profile shows 540,000 or so distinct CDR3 sequences, around 50% of them singletons. The rearrangement links TRBV20-1 to TRBJ1-1; D is unresolved. The sample consisted of blood. This TCR came from a man aged 80 or over in good health. The chain's CDR3 is CSARDWVGTEAFF. The CDR3 DNA follows: TGCAGTGCTAGAGATTGGGTAGGCACTGAAGCTTTCTTT.